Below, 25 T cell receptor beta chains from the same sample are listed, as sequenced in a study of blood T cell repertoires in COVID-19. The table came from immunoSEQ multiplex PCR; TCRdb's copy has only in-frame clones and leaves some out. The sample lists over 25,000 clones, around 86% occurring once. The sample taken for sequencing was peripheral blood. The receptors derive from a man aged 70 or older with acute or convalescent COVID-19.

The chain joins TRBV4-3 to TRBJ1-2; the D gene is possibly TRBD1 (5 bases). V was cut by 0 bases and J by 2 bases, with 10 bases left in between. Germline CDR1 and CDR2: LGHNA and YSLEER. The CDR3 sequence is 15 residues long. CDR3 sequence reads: CASSQERQRNYGYTF. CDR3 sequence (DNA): TGCGCCAGCAGCCAAGAGCGACAGCGAAACTATGGCTACACCTTC.

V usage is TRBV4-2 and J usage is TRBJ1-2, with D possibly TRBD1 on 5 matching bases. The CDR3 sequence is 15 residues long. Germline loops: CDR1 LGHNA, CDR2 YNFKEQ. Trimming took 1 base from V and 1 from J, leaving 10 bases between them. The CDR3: CASSQVGRVNYGYTF. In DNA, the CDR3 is TGTGCCAGCAGCCAAGTAGGCAGGGTTAACTATGGCTACACCTTC.

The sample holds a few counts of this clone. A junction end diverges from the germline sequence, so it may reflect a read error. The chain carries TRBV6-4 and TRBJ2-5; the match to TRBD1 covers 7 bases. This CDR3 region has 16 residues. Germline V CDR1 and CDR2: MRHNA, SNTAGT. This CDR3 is CASTGAQDRAQGTQYF. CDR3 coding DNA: TGTGCCAGCACCGGCGCCCAAGACAGGGCCCAAGGGACCCAGTACTTC.

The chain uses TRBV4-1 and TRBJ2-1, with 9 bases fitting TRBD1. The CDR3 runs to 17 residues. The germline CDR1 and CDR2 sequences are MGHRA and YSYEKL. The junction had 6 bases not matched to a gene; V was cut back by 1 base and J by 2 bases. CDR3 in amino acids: CASSQALRDRAYNEQFF. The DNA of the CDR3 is TGCGCCAGCAGCCAAGCCCTCCGGGACAGGGCCTACAATGAGCAGTTCTTC.

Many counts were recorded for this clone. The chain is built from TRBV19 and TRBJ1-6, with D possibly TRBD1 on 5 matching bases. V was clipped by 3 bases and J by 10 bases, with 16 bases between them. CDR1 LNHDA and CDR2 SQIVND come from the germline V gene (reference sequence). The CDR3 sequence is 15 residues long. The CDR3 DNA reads TGTGCCAGTAGTATCGCACCAGGGCCAGAGTCACCCCTCCACTTT. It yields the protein CASSIAPGPESPLHF.

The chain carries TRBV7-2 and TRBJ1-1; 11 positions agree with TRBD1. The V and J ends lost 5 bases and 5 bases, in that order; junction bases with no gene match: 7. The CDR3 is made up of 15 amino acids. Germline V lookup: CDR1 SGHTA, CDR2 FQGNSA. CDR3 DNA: TGTGCCAGCAGCCTAGTGGGACAGGGGGGAACTGAAGCTTTCTTT. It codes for CASSLVGQGGTEAFF.

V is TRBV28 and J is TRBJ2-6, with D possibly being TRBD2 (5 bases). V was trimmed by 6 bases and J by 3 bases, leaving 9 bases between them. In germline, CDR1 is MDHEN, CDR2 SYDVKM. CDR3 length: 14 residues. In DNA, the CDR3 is TGTGCCAGCAGGGGCGGAGGTGGGGCCAACGTCCTGACTTTC. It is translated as CASRGGGGANVLTF.

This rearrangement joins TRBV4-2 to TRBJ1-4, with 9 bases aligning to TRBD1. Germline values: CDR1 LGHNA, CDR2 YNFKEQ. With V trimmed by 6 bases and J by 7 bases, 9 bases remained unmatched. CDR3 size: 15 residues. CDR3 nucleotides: TGTGCCAGCAGTCCCGTCGGGACAGGGACTGAAAAACTGTTTTTT. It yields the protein CASSPVGTGTEKLFF.

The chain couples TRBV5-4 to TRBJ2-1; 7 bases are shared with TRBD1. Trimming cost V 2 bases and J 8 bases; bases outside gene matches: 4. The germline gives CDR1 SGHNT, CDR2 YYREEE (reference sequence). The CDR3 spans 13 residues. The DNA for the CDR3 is TGTGCCAGCAGCTTACAGGGGAGCGATGAGCAGTTCTTC. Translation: CASSLQGSDEQFF. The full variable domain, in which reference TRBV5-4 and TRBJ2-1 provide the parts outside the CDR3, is ETGVTQSPTHLIKTRGQQVTLRCSSQSGHNTVSWYQQALGQGPQFIFQYYREEENGRGNFPPRFSGLQFPNYSSELNVNALELDDSALYLCASSLQGSDEQFFGPGTRLTVL.

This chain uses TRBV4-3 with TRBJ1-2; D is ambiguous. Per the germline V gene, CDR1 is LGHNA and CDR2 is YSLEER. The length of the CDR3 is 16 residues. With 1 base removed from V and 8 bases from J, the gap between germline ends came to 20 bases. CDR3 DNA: TGCGCCAGCAGCCAAGCCACCTACGTATGGAGCTCCGGCTACACCTTC. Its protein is CASSQATYVWSSGYTF.

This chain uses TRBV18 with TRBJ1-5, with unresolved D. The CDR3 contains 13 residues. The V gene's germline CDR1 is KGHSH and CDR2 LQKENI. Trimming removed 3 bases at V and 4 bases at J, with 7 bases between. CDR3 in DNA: TGTGCCAGCTCACCGGGCCAGAATCAGCCCCAGCATTTT. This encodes CASSPGQNQPQHF.

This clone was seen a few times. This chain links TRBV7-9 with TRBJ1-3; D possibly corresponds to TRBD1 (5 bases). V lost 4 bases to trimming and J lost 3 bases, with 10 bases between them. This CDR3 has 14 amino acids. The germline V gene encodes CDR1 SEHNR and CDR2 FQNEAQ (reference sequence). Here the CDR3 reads CASSWTSGGNTIYF. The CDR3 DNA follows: TGTGCCAGCAGCTGGACATCGGGTGGAAACACCATATATTTT.

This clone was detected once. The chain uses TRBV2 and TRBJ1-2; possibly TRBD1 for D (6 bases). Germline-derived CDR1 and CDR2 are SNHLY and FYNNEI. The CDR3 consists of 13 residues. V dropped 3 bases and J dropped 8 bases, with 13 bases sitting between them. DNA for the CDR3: TGTGCCAGCAGTGAGACAGGAGCAAGCGGCTACACCTTC. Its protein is CASSETGASGYTF.

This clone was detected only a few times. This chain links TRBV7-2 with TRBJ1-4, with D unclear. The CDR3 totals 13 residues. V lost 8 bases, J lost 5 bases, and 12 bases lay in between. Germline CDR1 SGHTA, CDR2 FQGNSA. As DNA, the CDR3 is TGTGCCAGCCGGATGAGCGGGAATGAAAAACTGTTTTTT. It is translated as CASRMSGNEKLFF.

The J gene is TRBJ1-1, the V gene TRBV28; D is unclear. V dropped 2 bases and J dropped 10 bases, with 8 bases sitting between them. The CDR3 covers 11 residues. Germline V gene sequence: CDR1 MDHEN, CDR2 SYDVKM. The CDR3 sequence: CASSLIGLAFF. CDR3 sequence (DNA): TGTGCCAGCAGTTTAATCGGGTTAGCTTTCTTT.

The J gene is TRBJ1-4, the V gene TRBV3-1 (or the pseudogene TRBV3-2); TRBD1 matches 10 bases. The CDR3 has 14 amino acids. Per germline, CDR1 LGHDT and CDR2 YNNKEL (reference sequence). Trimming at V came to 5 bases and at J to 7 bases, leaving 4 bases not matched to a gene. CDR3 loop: CASSNRDRGEKLFF. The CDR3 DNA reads TGTGCCAGCAGCAACCGGGACAGGGGTGAAAAACTGTTTTTT.

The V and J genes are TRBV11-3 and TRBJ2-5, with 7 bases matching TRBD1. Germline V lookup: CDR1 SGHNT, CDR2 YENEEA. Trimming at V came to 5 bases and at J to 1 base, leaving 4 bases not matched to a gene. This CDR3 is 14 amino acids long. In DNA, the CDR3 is TGTGCCAGCAGCCTCGGGACAGCCCAAGAGACCCAGTACTTC. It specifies CASSLGTAQETQYF.

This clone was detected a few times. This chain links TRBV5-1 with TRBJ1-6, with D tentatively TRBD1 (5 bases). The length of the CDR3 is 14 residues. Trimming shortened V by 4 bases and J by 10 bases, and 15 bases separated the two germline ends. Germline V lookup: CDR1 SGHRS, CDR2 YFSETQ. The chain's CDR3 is CASSQPGGGSPLHF. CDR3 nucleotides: TGCGCCAGCAGCCAACCCGGGGGTGGATCACCCCTCCACTTT.

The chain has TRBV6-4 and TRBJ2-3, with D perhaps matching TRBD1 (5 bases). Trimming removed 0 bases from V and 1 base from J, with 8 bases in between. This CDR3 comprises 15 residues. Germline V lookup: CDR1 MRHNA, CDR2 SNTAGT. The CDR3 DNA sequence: TGTGCCAGCAGTGACTCATTAGGGGGCACAGATACGCAGTATTTT. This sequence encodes CASSDSLGGTDTQYF.

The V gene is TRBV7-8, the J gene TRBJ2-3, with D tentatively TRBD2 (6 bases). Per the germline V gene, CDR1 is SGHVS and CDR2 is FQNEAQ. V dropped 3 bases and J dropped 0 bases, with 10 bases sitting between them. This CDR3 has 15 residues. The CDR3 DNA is TGTGCCAGCAGCTTTGGCGGGATTAGCACAGATACGCAGTATTTT. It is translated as CASSFGGISTDTQYF.

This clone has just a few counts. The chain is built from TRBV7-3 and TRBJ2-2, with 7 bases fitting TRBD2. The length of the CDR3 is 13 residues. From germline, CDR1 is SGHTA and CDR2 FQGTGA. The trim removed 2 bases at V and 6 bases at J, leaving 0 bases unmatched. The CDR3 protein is CASSLAGAGELFF. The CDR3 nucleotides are TGTGCCAGCAGCTTAGCGGGAGCCGGGGAGCTGTTTTTT.

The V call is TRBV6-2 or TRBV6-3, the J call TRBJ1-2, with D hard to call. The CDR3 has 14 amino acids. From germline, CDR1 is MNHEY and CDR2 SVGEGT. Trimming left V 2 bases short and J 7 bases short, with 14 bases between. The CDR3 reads CASSYRIEAVGYTF. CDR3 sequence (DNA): TGTGCCAGCAGTTACAGGATCGAGGCAGTTGGCTACACCTTC.

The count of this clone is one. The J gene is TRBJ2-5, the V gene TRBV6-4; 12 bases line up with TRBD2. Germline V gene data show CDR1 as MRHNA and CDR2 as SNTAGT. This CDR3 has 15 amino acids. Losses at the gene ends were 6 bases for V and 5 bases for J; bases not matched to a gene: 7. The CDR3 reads CASSPLAGGGETQYF. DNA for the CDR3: TGTGCCAGCAGCCCACTAGCGGGAGGCGGGGAGACCCAGTACTTC.

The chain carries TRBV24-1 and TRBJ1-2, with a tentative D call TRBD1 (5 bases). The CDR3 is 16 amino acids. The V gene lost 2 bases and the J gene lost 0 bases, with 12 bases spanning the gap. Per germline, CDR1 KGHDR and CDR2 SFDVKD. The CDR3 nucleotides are TGTGCCACCAGTGATTCCCAGGGTAGACCTAACTATGGCTACACCTTC. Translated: CATSDSQGRPNYGYTF.

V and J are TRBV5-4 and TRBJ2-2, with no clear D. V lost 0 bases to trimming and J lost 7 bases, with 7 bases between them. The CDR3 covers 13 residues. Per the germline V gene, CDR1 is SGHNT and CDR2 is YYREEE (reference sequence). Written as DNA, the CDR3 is TGTGCCAGCAGCTTGGTGGGCATCGGGGAGCTGTTTTTT. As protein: CASSLVGIGELFF.